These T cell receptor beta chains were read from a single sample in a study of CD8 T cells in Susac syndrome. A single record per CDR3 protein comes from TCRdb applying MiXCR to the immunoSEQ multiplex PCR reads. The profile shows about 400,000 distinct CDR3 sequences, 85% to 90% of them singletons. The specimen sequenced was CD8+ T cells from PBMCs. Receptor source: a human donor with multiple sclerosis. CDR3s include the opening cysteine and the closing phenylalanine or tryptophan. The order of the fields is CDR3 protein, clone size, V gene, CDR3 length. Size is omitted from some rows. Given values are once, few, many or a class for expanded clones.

CAWSELGIPQYF | . | TRBV30 | 12
CASSLEGASGRSETQYF | . | TRBV12-3/TRBV12-4 | 17
CSSSFHRVKPLNTEAFF | . | TRBV5-1 | 17
CASSLGGLEFNEQFF | . | TRBV11-2 | 15
CASSSGQGIGSYEQYF | . | TRBV5-4 | 16
CASSSGRTYEQYF | few | TRBV5-5 | 13
CASSFHSGVSTDTQYF | few | TRBV7-6 | 16
CSAPDSGVEIDEQFF | . | TRBV20-1 | 15
CASSSHNQPQHF | . | TRBV4-1 | 12
CASSEETSFSYEQYF | once | TRBV2 | 15
CASSVRTNYGYTF | . | TRBV6-5 | 13
CATSRAGTEAFF | . | TRBV15 | 12
CASSEDTGGSYEQYF | . | TRBV6-1 | 15
CASSLAWQGRHEQYF | . | TRBV5-1 | 15
CASKGGLAGVHEQFF | . | TRBV6-1 | 15
CASSPTSGETYEQYF | . | TRBV4-2 | 15
CATRTGGGTEAFF | few | TRBV6-1 | 13
CASSYSGQGNEQFF | few | TRBV6-2/TRBV6-3 | 14
CATSDLRDGELFF | . | TRBV24-1 | 13
CASSRGTGGEQYF | . | TRBV4-1 | 13
CASSGTREGAANEKLFF | . | TRBV19 | 17
CASSRDRGFGSYEQYF | once | TRBV6-1 | 16
CASREDGTNTEAFF | . | TRBV6-4 | 14
CASSRRGRRHNYGYTF | . | TRBV7-4 | 16
CASSFIGTGELFF | once | TRBV5-6 | 13
CASSQRGIYEQYF | . | TRBV14 | 13
CASSSDRALMNTEAFF | . | TRBV6-6 | 16